This T cell receptor (beta chain) was sequenced in a study of cytomegalovirus exposure and HLA in healthy donors. A word on this clone: Its antigen is not identified.

Here immunoSEQ multiplex PCR was the method, and the copy in TCRdb shows in-frame clones only, minus some. The sample gives roughly 130,000 clones, 75% to 90% of which show up once; less than 7% is in the top ten. Germline CDR1 is MDHEN and CDR2 is SYDVKM. The V and J ends lost 6 bases and 0 bases respectively, with 9 bases between them. The CDR3 is 14 amino acids. Study-level findings and limits: As confirmed in vitro, a few CMV-associated chains were specific for CMV antigens.

The sequenced sample was PBMCs. The TCR was taken from a woman in her twenties or thirties in good health and CMV-seropositive. The chain couples TRBV28 to TRBJ1-3, with D tentatively TRBD1 (5 bases). The CDR3 nucleotides are TGTGCCAGCAGGGGGCGGGGCTCTGGAAACACCATATATTTT. Translating it yields CASRGRGSGNTIYF.